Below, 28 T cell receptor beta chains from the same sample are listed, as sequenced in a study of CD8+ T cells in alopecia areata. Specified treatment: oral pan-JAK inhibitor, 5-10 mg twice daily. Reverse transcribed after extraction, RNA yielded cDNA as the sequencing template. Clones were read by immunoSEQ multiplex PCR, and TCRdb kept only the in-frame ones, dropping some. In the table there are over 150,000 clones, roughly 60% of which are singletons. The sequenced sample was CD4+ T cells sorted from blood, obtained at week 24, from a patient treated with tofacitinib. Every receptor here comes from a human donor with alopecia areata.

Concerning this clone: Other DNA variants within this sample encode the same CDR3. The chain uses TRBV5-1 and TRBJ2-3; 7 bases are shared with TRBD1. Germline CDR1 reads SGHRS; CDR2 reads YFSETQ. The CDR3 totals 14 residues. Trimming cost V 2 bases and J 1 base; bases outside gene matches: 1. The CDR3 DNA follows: TGCGCCAGCAGCTTAGGGGGCCGCACAGATACGCAGTATTTT. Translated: CASSLGGRTDTQYF.

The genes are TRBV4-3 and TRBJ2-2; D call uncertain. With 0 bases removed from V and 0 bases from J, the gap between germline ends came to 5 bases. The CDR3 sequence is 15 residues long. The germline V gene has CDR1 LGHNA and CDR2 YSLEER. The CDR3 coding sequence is TGCGCCAGCAGCCAAGAGTTCGCGAACACCGGGGAGCTGTTTTTT. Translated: CASSQEFANTGELFF.

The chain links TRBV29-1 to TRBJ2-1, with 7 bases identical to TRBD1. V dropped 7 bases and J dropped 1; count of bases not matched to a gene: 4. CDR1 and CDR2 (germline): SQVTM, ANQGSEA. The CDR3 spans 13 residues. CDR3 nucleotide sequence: TGCAGCGCCAAGGACAGGTCCTACAATGAGCAGTTCTTC. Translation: CSAKDRSYNEQFF.

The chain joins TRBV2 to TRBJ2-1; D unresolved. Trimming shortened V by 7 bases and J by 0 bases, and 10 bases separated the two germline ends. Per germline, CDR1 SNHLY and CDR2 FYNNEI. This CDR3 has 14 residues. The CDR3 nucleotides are TGTGCCAGCATCTCCGGGCTCTCCTACAATGAGCAGTTCTTC. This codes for CASISGLSYNEQFF. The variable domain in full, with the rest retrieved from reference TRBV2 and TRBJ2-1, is EPEVTQTPSHQVTQMGQEVILRCVPISNHLYFYWYRQILGQKVEFLVSFYNNEISEKSEIFDDQFSVERPDGSNFTLKIRSTKLEDSAMYFCASISGLSYNEQFFGPGTRLTVL.

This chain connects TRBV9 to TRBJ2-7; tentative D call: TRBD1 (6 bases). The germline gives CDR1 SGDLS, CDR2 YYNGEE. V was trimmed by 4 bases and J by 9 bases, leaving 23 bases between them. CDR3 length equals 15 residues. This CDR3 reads CASSPRQAATSGQYF. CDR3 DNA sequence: TGTGCCAGCAGCCCCCGACAGGCTGCTACGAGCGGGCAGTACTTC.

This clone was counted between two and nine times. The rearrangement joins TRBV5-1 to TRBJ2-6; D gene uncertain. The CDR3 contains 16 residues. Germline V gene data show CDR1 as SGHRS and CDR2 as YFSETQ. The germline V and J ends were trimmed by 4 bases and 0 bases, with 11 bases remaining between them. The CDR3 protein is CASSTQPSSGANVLTF. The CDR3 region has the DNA TGCGCCAGCAGCACCCAACCTTCCTCTGGGGCCAACGTCCTGACTTTC.

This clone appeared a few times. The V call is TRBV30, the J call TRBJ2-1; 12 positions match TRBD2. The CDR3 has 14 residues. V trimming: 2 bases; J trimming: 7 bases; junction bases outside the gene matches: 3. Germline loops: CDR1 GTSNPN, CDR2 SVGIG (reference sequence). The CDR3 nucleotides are TGTGCCTGGAGTTTGACTAGCGGGAGTAATGAGCAGTTCTTC. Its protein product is CAWSLTSGSNEQFF.

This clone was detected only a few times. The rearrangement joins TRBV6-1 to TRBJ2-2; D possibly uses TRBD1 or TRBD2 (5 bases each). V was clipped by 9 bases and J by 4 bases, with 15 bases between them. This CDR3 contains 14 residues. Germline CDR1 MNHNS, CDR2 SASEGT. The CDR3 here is CASADGAFTGELFF. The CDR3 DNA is TGTGCCAGTGCTGACGGGGCTTTCACCGGGGAGCTGTTTTTT.

The CDR3 sequence: CASRLGQGSDTQYF. The CDR3 coding sequence is TGTGCCAGCAGACTTGGACAGGGATCAGATACGCAGTATTTT. The rearrangement uses TRBV7-9 and TRBJ2-3; TRBD1 agrees at 8 bases. CDR3 length: 14 residues. V was pared by 6 bases and J by 4 bases, with 6 bases of the junction left unmatched. Germline assignment: CDR1 SEHNR and CDR2 FQNEAQ (reference sequence). Full variable domain (remainder filled in from reference TRBV7-9 and TRBJ2-3): DTGVSQNPRHKITKRGQNVTFRCDPISEHNRLYWYRQTLGQGPEFLTYFQNEAQLEKSRLLSDRFSAERPKGSFSTLEIQRTEQGDSAMYLCASRLGQGSDTQYFGPGTRLTVL.

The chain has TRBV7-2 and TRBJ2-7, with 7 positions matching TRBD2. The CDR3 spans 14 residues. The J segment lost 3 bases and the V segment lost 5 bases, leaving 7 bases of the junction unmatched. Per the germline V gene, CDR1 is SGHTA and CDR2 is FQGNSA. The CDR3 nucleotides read TGTGCCAGCAGCCGGAGCGGGACCCTCTACGAGCAGTACTTC. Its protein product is CASSRSGTLYEQYF.

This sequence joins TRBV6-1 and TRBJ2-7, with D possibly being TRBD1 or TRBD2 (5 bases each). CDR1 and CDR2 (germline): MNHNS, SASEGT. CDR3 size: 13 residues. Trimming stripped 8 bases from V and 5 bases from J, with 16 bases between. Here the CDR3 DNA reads TGTGCCAGCGGGATTGAGGGGTTCCACGAGCAGTACTTC. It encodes CASGIEGFHEQYF.

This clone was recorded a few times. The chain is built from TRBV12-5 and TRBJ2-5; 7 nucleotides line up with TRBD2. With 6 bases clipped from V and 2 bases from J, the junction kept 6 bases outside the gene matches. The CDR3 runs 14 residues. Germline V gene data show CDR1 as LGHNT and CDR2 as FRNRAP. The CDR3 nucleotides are TGTGCTAGTGGCCTGGGGGGGATTCAAGAGACCCAGTACTTC. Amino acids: CASGLGGIQETQYF.

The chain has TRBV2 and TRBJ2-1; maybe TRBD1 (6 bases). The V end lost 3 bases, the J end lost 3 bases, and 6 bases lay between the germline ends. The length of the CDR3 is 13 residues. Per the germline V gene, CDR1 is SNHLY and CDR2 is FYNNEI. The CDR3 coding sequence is TGTGCCAGCAGTGAGGACAGCTACAATGAGCAGTTCTTC. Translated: CASSEDSYNEQFF.

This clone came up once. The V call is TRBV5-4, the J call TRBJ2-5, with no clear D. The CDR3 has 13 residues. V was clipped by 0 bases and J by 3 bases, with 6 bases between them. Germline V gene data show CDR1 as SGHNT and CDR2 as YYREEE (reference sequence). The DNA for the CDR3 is TGTGCCAGCAGCTTGGCCAATGAAGAGACCCAGTACTTC. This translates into CASSLANEETQYF.

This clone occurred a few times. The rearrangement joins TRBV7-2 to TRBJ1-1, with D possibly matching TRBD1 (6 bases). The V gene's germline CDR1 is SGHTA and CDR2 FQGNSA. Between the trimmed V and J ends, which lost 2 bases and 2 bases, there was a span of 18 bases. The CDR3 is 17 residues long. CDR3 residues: CASSLHGGLGRNTEAFF. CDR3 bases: TGTGCCAGCAGCTTACACGGGGGGCTGGGACGTAACACTGAAGCTTTCTTT.

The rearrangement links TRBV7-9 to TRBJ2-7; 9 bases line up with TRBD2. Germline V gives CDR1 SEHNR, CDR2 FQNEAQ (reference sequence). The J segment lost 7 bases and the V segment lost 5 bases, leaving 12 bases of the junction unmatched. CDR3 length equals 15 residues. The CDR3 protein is CASSLRLAVVGEQYF. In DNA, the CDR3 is TGTGCCAGCAGCCTAAGACTAGCGGTGGTTGGGGAGCAGTACTTC.

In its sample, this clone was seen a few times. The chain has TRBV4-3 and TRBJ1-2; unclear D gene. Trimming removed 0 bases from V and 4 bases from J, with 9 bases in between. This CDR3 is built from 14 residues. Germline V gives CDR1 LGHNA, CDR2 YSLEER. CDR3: CASSQDQTTYGYTF. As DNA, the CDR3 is TGCGCCAGCAGCCAAGATCAGACGACCTATGGCTACACCTTC.

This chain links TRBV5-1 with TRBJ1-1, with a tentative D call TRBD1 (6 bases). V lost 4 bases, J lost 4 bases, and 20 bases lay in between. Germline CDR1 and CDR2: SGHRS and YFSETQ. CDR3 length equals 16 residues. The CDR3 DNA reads TGCGCCAGCAGCCTAGGCATGGCAGGGGCAGGCACTGAAGCTTTCTTT. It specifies CASSLGMAGAGTEAFF.

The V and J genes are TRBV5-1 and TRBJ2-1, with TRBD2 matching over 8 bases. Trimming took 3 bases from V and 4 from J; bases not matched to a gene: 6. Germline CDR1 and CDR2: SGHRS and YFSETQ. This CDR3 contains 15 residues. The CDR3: CASSYSGDKYNEQFF. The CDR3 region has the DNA TGCGCCAGCAGCTATAGCGGGGACAAATACAATGAGCAGTTCTTC.

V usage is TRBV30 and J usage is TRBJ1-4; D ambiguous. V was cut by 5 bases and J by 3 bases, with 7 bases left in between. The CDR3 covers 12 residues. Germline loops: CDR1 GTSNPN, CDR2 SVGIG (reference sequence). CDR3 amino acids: CAWDRPNEKLFF. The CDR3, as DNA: TGTGCCTGGGATCGGCCTAATGAAAAACTGTTTTTT.

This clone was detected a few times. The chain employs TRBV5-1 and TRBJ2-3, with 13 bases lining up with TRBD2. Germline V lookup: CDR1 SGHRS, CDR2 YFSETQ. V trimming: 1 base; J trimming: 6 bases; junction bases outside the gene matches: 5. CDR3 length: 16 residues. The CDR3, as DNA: TGCGCCAGCAGCTTGAGGACTAGCGGGGGCTCGGATACGCAGTATTTT. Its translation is CASSLRTSGGSDTQYF.

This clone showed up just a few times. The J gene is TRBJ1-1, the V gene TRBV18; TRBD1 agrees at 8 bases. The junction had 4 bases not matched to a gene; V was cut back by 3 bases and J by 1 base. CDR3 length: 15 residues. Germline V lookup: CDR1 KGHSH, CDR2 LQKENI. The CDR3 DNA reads TGTGCCAGCTCACCTAGGACAGGGCAGAACACTGAAGCTTTCTTT. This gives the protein CASSPRTGQNTEAFF.

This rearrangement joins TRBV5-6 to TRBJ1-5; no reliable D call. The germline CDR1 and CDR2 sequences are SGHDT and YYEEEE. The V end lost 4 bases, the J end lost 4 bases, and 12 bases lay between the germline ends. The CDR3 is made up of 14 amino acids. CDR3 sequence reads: CASSLWGANQPQHF. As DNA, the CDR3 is TGTGCCAGCAGCCTGTGGGGTGCGAATCAGCCCCAGCATTTT.

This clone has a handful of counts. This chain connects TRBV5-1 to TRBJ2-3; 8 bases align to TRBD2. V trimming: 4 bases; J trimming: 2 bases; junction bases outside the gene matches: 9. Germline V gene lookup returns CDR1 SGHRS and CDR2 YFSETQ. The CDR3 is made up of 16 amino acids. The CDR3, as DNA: TGCGCCAGCAGCGTTGGCGTAGCGGGAAACACAGATACGCAGTATTTT. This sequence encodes CASSVGVAGNTDTQYF. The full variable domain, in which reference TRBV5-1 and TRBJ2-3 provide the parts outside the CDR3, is KAGVTQTPRYLIKTRGQQVTLSCSPISGHRSVSWYQQTPGQGLQFLFEYFSETQRNKGNFPGRFSGRQFSNSRSEMNVSTLELGDSALYLCASSVGVAGNTDTQYFGPGTRLTVL.

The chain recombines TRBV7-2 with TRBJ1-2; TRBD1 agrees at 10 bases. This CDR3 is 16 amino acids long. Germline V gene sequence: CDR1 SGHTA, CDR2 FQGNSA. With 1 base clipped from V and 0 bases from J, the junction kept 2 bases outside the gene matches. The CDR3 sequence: CASSLGQGATNYGYTF. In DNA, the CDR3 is TGTGCCAGCAGCTTAGGACAGGGGGCAACTAACTATGGCTACACCTTC.

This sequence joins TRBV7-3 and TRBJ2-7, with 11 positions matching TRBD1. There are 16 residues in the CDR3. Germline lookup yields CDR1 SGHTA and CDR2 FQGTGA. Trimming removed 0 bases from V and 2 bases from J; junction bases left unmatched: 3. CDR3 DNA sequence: TGTGCCAGCAGCTTAACTAGGGGACAGGGGGCCTACGAGCAGTACTTC. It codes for CASSLTRGQGAYEQYF.

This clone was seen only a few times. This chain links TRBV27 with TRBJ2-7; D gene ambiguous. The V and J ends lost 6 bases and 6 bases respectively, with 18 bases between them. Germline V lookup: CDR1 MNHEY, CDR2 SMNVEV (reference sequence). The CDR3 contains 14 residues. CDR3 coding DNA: TGTGCCAGCAGAAGGACCCAAAGCCCCAGCGAGCAGTACTTC. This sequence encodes CASRRTQSPSEQYF.

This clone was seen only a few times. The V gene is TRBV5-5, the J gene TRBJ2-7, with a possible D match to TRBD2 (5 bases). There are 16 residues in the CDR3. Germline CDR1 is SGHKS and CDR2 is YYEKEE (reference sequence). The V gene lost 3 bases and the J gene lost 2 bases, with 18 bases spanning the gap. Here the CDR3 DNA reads TGTGCCAGCAGCTCAGACGGAGGCGGTTTCACCTACGAGCAGTACTTC. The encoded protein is CASSSDGGGFTYEQYF.